This TCR beta chain derives from a study of response to subunit inactivated influenza vaccine. Trimming cost V 3 bases and J 6 bases; bases outside gene matches: 7. Germline values: CDR1 SEHNR, CDR2 FQNEAQ (reference sequence). The CDR3 extends over 14 amino acids. Overall study findings and caveats: Each seasonal flu vaccination may recruit only limited new T cells, authors suggested.

TCRdb fed the RT-PCR reads into MiXCR, producing one record per CDR3 protein. Among 500,000 to 600,000 distinct CDR3 sequences listed, 15% to 20% were seen once. A word on this clonotype: The antigen is unknown.

V and J are TRBV7-9 and TRBJ1-2, with TRBD1 identical over 7 bases. This specimen was CD4+ T cells sorted from PBMCs, taken around 25 months after vaccination. The TCR comes from a man between 45 and 75 years old who received an inactivated influenza vaccine. CDR3 sequence (DNA): TGTGCCAGCAGCTTGAGAACAGGGGAGGATGGCTACACCTTC. Protein product: CASSLRTGEDGYTF.